The 16 T cell receptor beta chains given below trace back to one sample, sequenced in a study of shared clonotypes between healthy human individuals. Clones were read by immunoSEQ multiplex PCR, and TCRdb kept only the in-frame ones, dropping some. The table has some 2 million clones, roughly 94% seen once. Naive-designated CD8 cells lacked CD45RO, were positively enriched for CCR7, and omitted terminally differentiated effector memory CD45RA+ cells. Sequenced material: naive CD8+ T cells sorted from blood. The receptor set was obtained from a man in his late teens or twenties in good health.

The rearrangement joins TRBV19 to TRBJ1-1, with D perhaps matching TRBD1 (5 bases). Germline CDR1 and CDR2: LNHDA and SQIVND (reference sequence). The CDR3 contains 15 residues. Trimming pared 2 bases from V and 3 bases from J, leaving 13 bases between. CDR3 sequence: CASSIWGGLDTEAFF. DNA of the CDR3: TGTGCCAGTAGTATATGGGGGGGTCTCGACACTGAAGCTTTCTTT.

The V call is TRBV9, the J call TRBJ2-3, with D hard to call. This CDR3 contains 12 residues. CDR1 is SGDLS and CDR2 is YYNGEE in the germline V gene. The V and J ends lost 0 bases and 5 bases respectively, with 4 bases between them. CDR3 nucleotide sequence: TGTGCCAGCAGCGTAGGGATAGATACGCAGTATTTT. It is translated as CASSVGIDTQYF.

The chain carries TRBV5-1 and TRBJ2-7, with 9 bases identical to TRBD1. Germline V gene lookup returns CDR1 SGHRS and CDR2 YFSETQ. CDR3 length: 17 amino acids. The junction had 12 bases not matched to a gene; V was cut back by 0 bases and J by 5 bases. CDR3 nucleotide sequence: TGCGCCAGCAGCTTGGCGGGGACAGGGCAGGTTGGAGACGAGCAGTACTTC. It translates to CASSLAGTGQVGDEQYF.

This chain joins TRBV7-6 and TRBJ2-3; D not resolved. V lost 3 bases to trimming and J lost 2 bases, with 9 bases between them. Germline CDR1 is SGHVS and CDR2 is FNYEAQ. The CDR3 is 14 amino acids. Written as DNA, the CDR3 is TGTGCCAGCAGCTTTTACGGACCCACAGATACGCAGTATTTT. This gives the protein CASSFYGPTDTQYF. Full variable domain (missing parts from reference TRBV7-6 and TRBJ2-3): GAGVSQSPRYKVTKRGQDVALRCDPISGHVSLYWYRQALGQGPEFLTYFNYEAQQDKSGLPNDRFSAERPEGSISTLTIQRTEQRDSAMYRCASSFYGPTDTQYFGPGTRLTVL.

The rearrangement links TRBV6-5 to TRBJ1-1; tentatively, D is TRBD1 (5 bases). The CDR3 loop spans 14 amino acids. CDR1 and CDR2 from the germline V gene are MNHEY and SVGAGI. V lost 1 base and J 8 bases, leaving 14 bases between the germline ends. Here the CDR3 DNA reads TGTGCCAGCAGTTACTTCCCTAATGACAGAGAAGCTTTCTTT. This translates into CASSYFPNDREAFF.

This clone was observed once. The chain joins TRBV11-3 to TRBJ2-3; D remains ambiguous. The V gene lost 2 bases and the J gene lost 1 base, with 10 bases spanning the gap. CDR1 is SGHNT, CDR2 YENEEA, per germline. This CDR3 has 15 residues. As DNA, the CDR3 is TGTGCCAGCAGCTTAATGTGGACGGGCACAGATACGCAGTATTTT. Residues: CASSLMWTGTDTQYF.

CDR3 bases: TGTGCCACAACAGGGACTAGCGGTATTCTCGAGCAGTACTTC. This gives the protein CATTGTSGILEQYF. The V and J genes are TRBV25-1 and TRBJ2-7, with 11 nucleotides matching TRBD2. CDR1 is MGHDK, CDR2 SYGVNS, per germline. V trimming: 10 bases; J trimming: 6 bases; junction bases outside the gene matches: 11. The CDR3 covers 14 residues.

The chain joins TRBV28 to TRBJ2-3; a possible D gene is TRBD1 (6 bases). Germline V gene sequence: CDR1 MDHEN, CDR2 SYDVKM. V lost 5 bases, J lost 1 base, and 16 bases lay in between. The CDR3 runs 16 residues. The CDR3 protein is CASSPSRQAGTDTQYF. In DNA form, the CDR3 reads TGTGCCAGCAGTCCAAGCCGACAGGCAGGCACAGATACGCAGTATTTT. Together with reference TRBV28 and TRBJ2-3, the CDR3 gives the full variable domain: DVKVTQSSRYLVKRTGEKVFLECVQDMDHENMFWYRQDPGLGLRLIYFSYDVKMKEKGDIPEGYSVSREKKERFSLILESASTNQTSMYLCASSPSRQAGTDTQYFGPGTRLTVL.

The V call is TRBV10-1, the J call TRBJ2-7, with TRBD1 identical over 8 bases. CDR3 length: 14 amino acids. Germline V gives CDR1 WNHNN, CDR2 SYGVQD (reference sequence). Losses at the gene ends were 5 bases for V and 2 bases for J; bases not matched to a gene: 5. The CDR3 DNA follows: TGCGCCAGCAGTCCCCGGGACAGGACCTACGAGCAGTACTTC. Translated: CASSPRDRTYEQYF.

This chain uses TRBV9 with TRBJ2-1; TRBD2 matches 9 bases. The CDR3 runs to 14 residues. V was pared by 7 bases and J by 10 bases, with 12 bases of the junction left unmatched. Looked up from germline, CDR1 is SGDLS and CDR2 is YYNGEE. CDR3 amino acids: CASALSGRLDEQFF. The CDR3 coding sequence is TGTGCCAGCGCCCTGAGCGGGAGGTTAGACGAGCAGTTCTTC.

This rearrangement joins TRBV18 to TRBJ1-3; no reliable D call. V was cut by 2 bases and J by 3 bases, with 8 bases left in between. There are 14 residues in the CDR3. Germline-derived CDR1 and CDR2 are KGHSH and LQKENI. The CDR3 here is CASSPLDRGNTIYF. CDR3 DNA sequence: TGTGCCAGCTCACCATTGGACCGTGGAAACACCATATATTTT.

The chain recombines TRBV6-6 with TRBJ2-7, with unresolved D. The CDR3 is 12 amino acids. Germline V gene lookup returns CDR1 MNHNY and CDR2 SVGAGI (reference sequence). V lost 7 bases to trimming and J lost 0 bases, with 7 bases between them. The CDR3 sequence is CASTEPSYEQYF. The CDR3 DNA is TGTGCCAGCACGGAGCCCTCCTACGAGCAGTACTTC.

This clone was detected a few times. The sample carries other DNA sequences with the same CDR3. The rearrangement joins TRBV27 to TRBJ2-3, with D uncertain. The CDR3 totals 13 residues. V lost 5 bases and J lost 2, with 8 bases in between. Germline lookup yields CDR1 MNHEY and CDR2 SMNVEV (reference sequence). DNA of the CDR3: TGTGCCAGCAGTCCCCCCCTCACAGATACGCAGTATTTT. Its protein is CASSPPLTDTQYF.

The chain employs TRBV10-3 and TRBJ2-2, with 7 nucleotides matching TRBD2. Germline assignment: CDR1 ENHRY and CDR2 SYGVKD. J lost 1 base, V lost 3 bases, and 2 bases had no gene match. This CDR3 is 15 amino acids long. CDR3 nucleotides: TGTGCCATCAGTGATCTAGCGGAGAACACCGGGGAGCTGTTTTTT. It translates to CAISDLAENTGELFF.

The V and J genes are TRBV2 and TRBJ2-1; the D gene is possibly TRBD2 (5 bases). Trimming cost V 9 bases and J 3 bases, with 12 bases left between them. There are 13 residues in the CDR3. Germline values: CDR1 SNHLY, CDR2 FYNNEI. In nucleotides, the CDR3 is TGTGCCAGTGCGGACTGGGGCTACAATGAGCAGTTCTTC. It translates to CASADWGYNEQFF. Using reference TRBV2 and TRBJ2-1 for the parts outside the CDR3, the full variable domain is EPEVTQTPSHQVTQMGQEVILRCVPISNHLYFYWYRQILGQKVEFLVSFYNNEISEKSEIFDDQFSVERPDGSNFTLKIRSTKLEDSAMYFCASADWGYNEQFFGPGTRLTVL.

CDR3 in DNA: TGTGCCTGGGGGTCGAGGCAGCCACCGAATTTCCAAGAGACCCAGTACTTC. This gives the protein CAWGSRQPPNFQETQYF. This rearrangement joins TRBV30 to TRBJ2-5; no reliable D call. The V gene's germline CDR1 is GTSNPN and CDR2 SVGIG (reference sequence). CDR3 length equals 17 residues. V lost 5 bases and J lost 1, with 23 bases in between.